This TCR beta chain emerged from a study of regulatory T cells in long-lasting Graves disease. With iRepertoire HTBI primers and Arm-PCR of CDR3 regions, TCR beta libraries were built. TCRdb reprocessed the multiplex PCR reads via MiXCR and lists one record per CDR3 protein. Altogether about 440,000 distinct CDR3 sequences are present, more than 12% being singletons, with the ten largest covering 15% to 20%. Sample time point: newly diagnosed GD, antithyroid drugs for less than 3 months. Generation of the TCR library employed RNA extracted from PBMCs. This clonotype was observed many times. Germline lookup yields CDR1 SGHRS and CDR2 YFSETQ. This CDR3 has 16 amino acids. After removal of 5 bases from V and 4 bases from J, the junction contained 10 bases not matched to a gene. These data are also associated with another study on T cells in Graves' hyperthyroidism and ophthalmopathy. That paper states: Blood also held most thyroid clonotypes expanded beyond 0.001.

This chain joins TRBV5-1 and TRBJ2-1; 9 nucleotides align to TRBD2. The sequencing here drew on peripheral blood mononuclear cells (PBMCs), taken at new diagnosis, from a patient treated with antithyroid drugs. The receptor comes from a woman under 40 with Graves disease. The CDR3 sequence is CASSLPGLAAYNEQFF. Written as DNA, the CDR3 is TGCGCCAGCAGTCTGCCGGGACTAGCAGCATACAATGAGCAGTTCTTC. The entire variable domain, with the rest obtained from reference TRBV5-1 and TRBJ2-1, is as follows: KAGVTQTPRYLIKTRGQQVTLSCSPISGHRSVSWYQQTPGQGLQFLFEYFSETQRNKGNFPGRFSGRQFSNSRSEMNVSTLELGDSALYLCASSLPGLAAYNEQFFGPGTRLTVL.